The 22 T cell receptor beta chains in this list originate from one sample, sequenced in a study of blood T cell repertoires in COVID-19. Profiled with immunoSEQ multiplex PCR; TCRdb holds only in-frame clones, not every one. The sample yields fewer than 250,000 clones, roughly 84% seen once. Sample: peripheral blood. The receptors stem from a woman in her thirties or forties who had recovered from COVID-19.

The gene calls are TRBV2 and TRBJ1-2; no definite D call. This CDR3 spans 15 amino acids. Germline-derived CDR1 and CDR2 are SNHLY and FYNNEI. Trimming left V 1 base short and J 4 bases short, with 13 bases between. The CDR3 DNA reads as TGTGCCAGCAGTGAAGATAGCATGGGTGTCTATGGCTACACCTTC. Translation gives CASSEDSMGVYGYTF. The variable domain in full, completed from reference TRBV2 and TRBJ1-2, reads EPEVTQTPSHQVTQMGQEVILRCVPISNHLYFYWYRQILGQKVEFLVSFYNNEISEKSEIFDDQFSVERPDGSNFTLKIRSTKLEDSAMYFCASSEDSMGVYGYTFGSGTRLTVV.

This sequence joins TRBV4-2 and TRBJ2-7; 7 bases match TRBD2. The CDR3 extends over 16 amino acids. Germline assignment: CDR1 LGHNA and CDR2 YNFKEQ. The trim removed 1 base at V and 3 bases at J, leaving 9 bases unmatched. The CDR3 is CASSQGVGLEVYEQYF. The CDR3 region has the DNA TGTGCCAGCAGCCAAGGTGTTGGACTAGAAGTCTACGAGCAGTACTTC.

V usage is TRBV5-1 and J usage is TRBJ1-1; 8 bases map to TRBD1. In germline, CDR1 is SGHRS, CDR2 YFSETQ. CDR3 size: 19 residues. V was pared by 4 bases and J by 2 bases, with 19 bases of the junction left unmatched. The CDR3 region is CASSRSTGQEAKRNTEAFF. CDR3 nucleotides: TGCGCCAGCAGCCGATCCACGGGACAGGAGGCGAAAAGAAACACTGAAGCTTTCTTT.

The V and J genes are TRBV19 and TRBJ1-1; perhaps TRBD1 as D (5 bases). Trimming cost V 6 bases and J 3 bases, with 17 bases left between them. Germline assignment: CDR1 LNHDA and CDR2 SQIVND (reference sequence). The length of the CDR3 is 15 residues. CDR3 sequence (DNA): TGTGCCAGTAGGTATCAGGGAAAGACGGACACTGAAGCTTTCTTT. Translation gives CASRYQGKTDTEAFF.

This clone was counted between two and nine times. V is TRBV19 and J is TRBJ2-2; possibly TRBD1 for D (6 bases). CDR3 size: 14 residues. V was shortened by 7 bases and J by 6 bases, with 15 bases between the two germline ends. Germline CDR1 and CDR2: LNHDA and SQIVND (reference sequence). CDR3 sequence: CASNPGAVAGELFF. Written as DNA, the CDR3 is TGTGCCAGTAACCCAGGGGCGGTTGCCGGGGAGCTGTTTTTT.

The chain has TRBV4-2 and TRBJ2-7; 16 nucleotides line up with TRBD2. The CDR3 sequence is 18 residues long. V shed 4 bases, J shed 0 bases, and the junction held 6 bases outside the gene matches. Germline V lookup: CDR1 LGHNA, CDR2 YNFKEQ. The CDR3 nucleotides read TGTGCCAGCAGCCTCGGGACTAGCGGGAGGGATAGCTCCTACGAGCAGTACTTC. Residues: CASSLGTSGRDSSYEQYF.

This clone was picked up one time. This sequence joins TRBV10-3 and TRBJ2-1; 11 nucleotides align to TRBD2. This CDR3 spans 16 amino acids. CDR1 is ENHRY and CDR2 is SYGVKD in the germline V gene. The V segment lost 0 bases and the J segment 7 bases; nucleotides outside the gene matches: 5. The CDR3 DNA reads as TGTGCCATCAGTGAGTCGGTGGCTAGCGGGAGGAATGAGCAGTTCTTC. Protein: CAISESVASGRNEQFF.

This chain uses TRBV28 with TRBJ1-6, with 10 bases aligning to TRBD1. The CDR3 totals 16 residues. Germline V gives CDR1 MDHEN, CDR2 SYDVKM. V shed 1 base and J 8 bases; nucleotides not matched to a gene: 5. Here the CDR3 DNA reads TGTGCCAGCAGTTTATTCTCCGGGACAGGGGATTCACCCCTCCACTTT. Translated: CASSLFSGTGDSPLHF.

This clone showed up many times. This chain joins TRBV9 and TRBJ2-5, with 9 bases aligning to TRBD2. Trimming at V came to 3 bases and at J to 5 bases, leaving 11 bases not matched to a gene. The CDR3 spans 16 residues. Germline V CDR1 and CDR2: SGDLS, YYNGEE. For the CDR3, the DNA is TGTGCCAGCAGCGCCCTGGGAGTAGCGGGAGAGGAGACCCAGTACTTC. It codes for CASSALGVAGEETQYF.

The V gene is TRBV5-1, the J gene TRBJ1-3; TRBD1 matches 11 bases. This CDR3 has 17 amino acids. Germline CDR1 reads SGHRS; CDR2 reads YFSETQ. V lost 4 bases and J lost 4; bases outside the gene matches: 10. The CDR3 DNA sequence: TGCGCCAGCAGCCCCGCCGGGACAGGGGGAAGGGGAAACACCATATATTTT. Residues: CASSPAGTGGRGNTIYF.

The rearrangement links TRBV29-1 to TRBJ2-7, with 9 bases aligning to TRBD2. The trim removed 0 bases at V and 6 bases at J, leaving 9 bases unmatched. This CDR3 comprises 15 residues. Germline lookup yields CDR1 SQVTM and CDR2 ANQGSEA. CDR3 in amino acids: CSVEDRAGGIGEQYF. The DNA for the CDR3 is TGCAGCGTTGAAGACCGCGCGGGAGGGATTGGCGAGCAGTACTTC.

V is TRBV18 and J is TRBJ1-5, with D maybe TRBD1 (5 bases). Trimming removed 2 bases at V and 0 bases at J, with 14 bases between. The CDR3 has 17 amino acids. Per germline, CDR1 KGHSH and CDR2 LQKENI. The CDR3 nucleotides read TGTGCCAGCTCACCAAGGGGAGGGGCGGCTAGCAATCAGCCCCAGCATTTT. Its protein is CASSPRGGAASNQPQHF.

This chain joins TRBV3-1 (or the pseudogene TRBV3-2) and TRBJ1-2, with unresolved D. Germline lookup yields CDR1 LGHDT and CDR2 YNNKEL (reference sequence). V lost 4 bases, J lost 2 bases, and 14 bases lay in between. The CDR3 consists of 15 residues. CDR3 region: CASSPPGRRNYGYTF. In DNA form, the CDR3 reads TGTGCCAGCAGCCCCCCTGGGAGACGGAACTATGGCTACACCTTC.

The chain joins TRBV7-6 to TRBJ1-1; D not resolved. Trimming removed 5 bases at V and 6 bases at J, with 22 bases between. This CDR3 is 16 amino acids long. Germline loops: CDR1 SGHVS, CDR2 FNYEAQ. The CDR3 DNA follows: TGTGCCAGCAGCCTTAGCTCTCCACTCGCGGGGTCTGAAGCTTTCTTT. Protein product: CASSLSSPLAGSEAFF.

The CDR3 here is CASSIDSVYNEQFF. CDR3 nucleotide sequence: TGTGCCAGTAGTATAGACTCCGTTTACAATGAGCAGTTCTTC. The chain recombines TRBV19 with TRBJ2-1; D gene uncertain. The CDR3 has 14 residues. Germline values: CDR1 LNHDA, CDR2 SQIVND (reference sequence). V lost 0 bases to trimming and J lost 4 bases, with 7 bases between them.

The chain has TRBV12-3 or TRBV12-4 and TRBJ1-2; D unresolved. CDR3 size: 12 residues. V was shortened by 6 bases and J by 3 bases, with 8 bases between the two germline ends. CDR3 residues: CASRLRYYGYTF. The DNA for the CDR3 is TGTGCCAGCAGGCTCAGGTACTATGGCTACACCTTC.

The gene calls are TRBV6-2 or TRBV6-3 and TRBJ2-7; 7 bases fit TRBD2. The V gene end was trimmed by 0 bases and the J gene end by 5 bases; junction bases not matched to a gene: 7. The germline gives CDR1 MNHEY, CDR2 SVGEGT. The CDR3 runs 15 residues. CDR3 residues: CASSYSSGISNEQYF. CDR3 DNA sequence: TGTGCCAGCAGTTACTCGAGCGGGATATCCAACGAGCAGTACTTC.

The chain carries TRBV18 and TRBJ1-1, with D hard to call. Trimming took 0 bases from V and 6 from J, leaving 17 bases between them. The CDR3 has 16 residues. Germline V gives CDR1 KGHSH, CDR2 LQKENI. CDR3 in amino acids: CASSPPGRRVEAEAFF. As DNA, the CDR3 is TGTGCCAGCTCACCACCTGGCCGCCGGGTCGAGGCTGAAGCTTTCTTT.

This chain connects TRBV6-5 to TRBJ2-7; TRBD1 might be the D (5 bases). Germline V lookup: CDR1 MNHEY, CDR2 SVGAGI. The CDR3 runs to 15 residues. Trimming removed 2 bases at V and 4 bases at J, with 15 bases between. CDR3 in amino acids: CASSYGLGLPYEQYF. The CDR3 nucleotides read TGTGCCAGCAGTTACGGGCTGGGGCTACCTTACGAGCAGTACTTC.

This clone was counted a few times. The chain carries TRBV4-2 and TRBJ2-1, with 12 bases lining up with TRBD2. Germline trimming cut 0 bases from V and 10 bases from J; bases unmatched to any gene: 10. The CDR3 length is 17 residues. The germline V gene encodes CDR1 LGHNA and CDR2 YNFKEQ. The CDR3 sequence: CASSQETLAGGPGEQFF. In DNA, the CDR3 is TGTGCCAGCAGCCAAGAAACCCTAGCGGGAGGGCCTGGAGAGCAGTTCTTC.

The chain carries TRBV5-1 and TRBJ2-1; a possible D gene is TRBD1 (5 bases). V gave up 0 bases and J gave up 4 bases, with 8 bases separating them. The CDR3 extends over 14 amino acids. CDR1 is SGHRS and CDR2 is YFSETQ in the germline V gene. The CDR3 sequence is CASSLEDTYNEQFF. Written as DNA, the CDR3 is TGCGCCAGCAGCTTGGAGGACACATACAATGAGCAGTTCTTC.

The chain is built from TRBV29-1 and TRBJ1-1; no definite D call. This CDR3 is built from 13 residues. V lost 1 base to trimming and J lost 3 bases, with 9 bases between them. Germline-derived CDR1 and CDR2 are SQVTM and ANQGSEA. The CDR3 region has the DNA TGCAGCGTTGAAGCGGGTTGGGACACTGAAGCTTTCTTT. This encodes CSVEAGWDTEAFF. Complete variable domain (other parts from reference TRBV29-1 and TRBJ1-1): SAVISQKPSRDICQRGTSLTIQCQVDSQVTMMFWYRQQPGQSLTLIATANQGSEATYESGFVIDKFPISRPNLTFSTLTVSNMSPEDSSIYLCSVEAGWDTEAFFGQGTRLTVV.